A selection of T cell receptor beta chains follows, all from one sample in a study of cytomegalovirus exposure and HLA in healthy donors. The protocol was immunoSEQ multiplex PCR, while the TCRdb copy is restricted to in-frame clones and leaves out a portion. Of about 77,000 clones in the sample, 75% to 80% were seen once. The sample was PBMCs. Every receptor here comes from a man aged 40-50 years in good health and CMV-seronegative. CDR3s leave out the opening cysteine and the closing phenylalanine or tryptophan. Each record gives: CDR3 protein, V gene, J gene, D gene. D genes are given only for firm matches.

ASRWGQGALKTQY	TRBV4-1	TRBJ2-5	TRBD1
ASSDRTSGTDTQY	TRBV28	TRBJ2-3	TRBD2
ASSPRGGTEAF	TRBV7-9	TRBJ1-1	.
ASRRDSNEKLF	TRBV28	TRBJ1-4	TRBD1
ASSYSWAAAYEQY	TRBV6-5	TRBJ2-7	.
ASSSETYEQY	TRBV5-6	.	.
ASSLRGFGNQPQH	TRBV28	TRBJ1-5	.
ASSQDGAGADEQF	TRBV4-2	TRBJ2-1	.
ASTGTPAYEQY	TRBV7-9	TRBJ2-7	.
ASSHTGTEQY	TRBV6-5	.	.
ASSLGRGGIDTGELF	TRBV5-1	TRBJ2-2	.
ASSDPGGTEAF	TRBV9	TRBJ1-1	TRBD1
ASSPGVAGNTGELF	TRBV11-2	TRBJ2-2	TRBD2
ASSPSPFATNEKLF	TRBV9	TRBJ1-4	.
ASRKKGGDTGRSSYEQY	TRBV19	TRBJ2-7	.
ASKRDFGDTDTQY	TRBV6-1	TRBJ2-3	.
ASSLGRTSNKEAF	TRBV11-2	TRBJ1-1	.
ASSPTGASYYGYT	TRBV4-3	TRBJ1-2	.
ASSLVAGANTEAF	TRBV7-9	TRBJ1-1	.
ASSVSRQAGETQY	TRBV27	TRBJ2-5	.
ASSGRLDVLSYEQY	TRBV2	TRBJ2-7	.
ASSLAAAANYGYT	TRBV5-1	TRBJ1-2	.
ASSENVRGVYGYT	TRBV25-1	TRBJ1-2	TRBD1
ASSFGDRPSGANVLT	TRBV7-6	TRBJ2-6	.
ASMGWNTEAF	TRBV27	TRBJ1-1	.
ASSLGRLARGEQF	TRBV28	TRBJ2-1	.
ASKDGQGSAYGYT	TRBV2	TRBJ1-2	TRBD1
ASTGYQETQY	TRBV6-6	TRBJ2-5	.
ASSSRAGGAISYNEQF	TRBV14	TRBJ2-1	TRBD2
ASSVGTGSGELF	TRBV9	TRBJ2-2	.
ASSLLSGAGELF	TRBV7-2	TRBJ2-2	.
ASSLVVPAGTGELF	TRBV5-6	TRBJ2-2	.
ASSVVDRVYGYT	TRBV9	TRBJ1-2	TRBD1
ASRDLRYSGGYT	TRBV6-5	TRBJ1-2	.
ASSLSGTGNTIY	TRBV27	TRBJ1-3	.
ASSQDRPGPANTGELF	TRBV4-3	TRBJ2-2	.
ASQGLGTGELF	TRBV13	TRBJ2-2	.
ASRKGQVAEQF	TRBV2	TRBJ2-1	TRBD1
ASGSGGTGELF	TRBV5-1	TRBJ2-2	.
ASSAGTDAPLH	TRBV9	TRBJ1-6	TRBD1
ASSLGAGTSGREEQF	TRBV5-1	TRBJ2-1	TRBD2